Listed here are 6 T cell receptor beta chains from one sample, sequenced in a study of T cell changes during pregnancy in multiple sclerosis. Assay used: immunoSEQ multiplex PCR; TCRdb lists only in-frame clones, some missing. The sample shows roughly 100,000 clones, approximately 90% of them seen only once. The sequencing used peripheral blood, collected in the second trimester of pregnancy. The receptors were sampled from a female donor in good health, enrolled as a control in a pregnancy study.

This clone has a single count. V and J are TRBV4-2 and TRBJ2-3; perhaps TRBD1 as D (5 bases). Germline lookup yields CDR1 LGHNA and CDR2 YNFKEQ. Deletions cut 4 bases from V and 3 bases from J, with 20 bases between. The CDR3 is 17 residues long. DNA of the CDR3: TGTGCCAGCAGCCCCCGATTAGGGGCCCAGGGAACAGATACGCAGTATTTT. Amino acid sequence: CASSPRLGAQGTDTQYF.

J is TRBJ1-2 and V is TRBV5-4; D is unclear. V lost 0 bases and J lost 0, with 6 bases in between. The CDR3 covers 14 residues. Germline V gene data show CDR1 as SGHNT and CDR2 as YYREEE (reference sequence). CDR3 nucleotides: TGTGCCAGCAGCTTGGAAGCGGCTAACTATGGCTACACCTTC. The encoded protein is CASSLEAANYGYTF. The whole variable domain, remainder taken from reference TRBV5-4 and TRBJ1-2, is ETGVTQSPTHLIKTRGQQVTLRCSSQSGHNTVSWYQQALGQGPQFIFQYYREEENGRGNFPPRFSGLQFPNYSSELNVNALELDDSALYLCASSLEAANYGYTFGSGTRLTVV.

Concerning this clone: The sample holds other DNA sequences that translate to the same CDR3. CDR3 loop: CASSLQGASYEQYF. DNA of the CDR3: TGCGCCAGCAGCTTACAGGGAGCCTCCTACGAGCAGTACTTC. The V call is TRBV5-1, the J call TRBJ2-7; tentatively, D is TRBD1 (6 bases). Trimming cost V 2 bases and J 0 bases, with 9 bases left between them. CDR1 and CDR2 from the germline V gene are SGHRS and YFSETQ. CDR3 size: 14 residues.

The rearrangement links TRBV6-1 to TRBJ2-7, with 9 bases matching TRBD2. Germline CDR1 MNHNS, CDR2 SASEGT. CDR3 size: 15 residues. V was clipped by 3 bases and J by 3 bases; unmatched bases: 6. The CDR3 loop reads CASSEAGGRIYEQYF. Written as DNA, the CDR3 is TGTGCCAGCAGTGAGGCGGGAGGGCGAATCTACGAGCAGTACTTC.

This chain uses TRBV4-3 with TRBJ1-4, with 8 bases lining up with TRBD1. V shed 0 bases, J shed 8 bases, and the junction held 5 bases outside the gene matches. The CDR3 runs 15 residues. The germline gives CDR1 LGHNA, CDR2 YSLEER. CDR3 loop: CASSQDGTGLEKLFF. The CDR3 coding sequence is TGCGCCAGCAGCCAAGATGGGACAGGACTAGAAAAACTGTTTTTT.

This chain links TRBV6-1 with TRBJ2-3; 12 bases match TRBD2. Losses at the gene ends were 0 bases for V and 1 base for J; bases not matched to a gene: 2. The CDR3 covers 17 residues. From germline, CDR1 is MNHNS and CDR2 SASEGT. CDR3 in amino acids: CASSEAWTSGGTDTQYF. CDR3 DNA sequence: TGTGCCAGCAGTGAAGCCTGGACTAGCGGGGGCACAGATACGCAGTATTTT.